Each of the 9 T cell receptor beta chains below was sequenced from the same sample in a study of immune heterogeneity within non-small cell lung tumors. Multiplex PCR amplified the TCR beta CDR3 region. Its first round ran for approximately 10 cycles with 32 V and 13 J primers. TCRdb reprocessed the multiplex PCR reads with MiXCR, giving one entry per CDR3 protein. The sample lists around 3,100 distinct CDR3 sequences; roughly a sixth were seen once. Bulk tumor genomic DNA, 600 ng per sample, was used as template. While surgery was under way, several biopsies spaced far apart were taken per primary tumor. Those enrolled were patients newly diagnosed with untreated non-small cell lung cancer and undergoing curative surgery. The source material was lung tumor tissue. The receptors were sampled from a man aged 45-65 years with non-small cell lung cancer.

J is TRBJ2-1 and V is TRBV10-3, with unresolved D. Germline V gene data show CDR1 as ENHRY and CDR2 as SYGVKD. The CDR3 spans 14 residues. V was cut by 6 bases and J by 5 bases, with 14 bases left in between. CDR3 protein: CAIRGLDPNNEQFF. The CDR3 DNA sequence: TGTGCCATCAGGGGTCTAGATCCCAACAATGAGCAGTTCTTC.

In this sample, this clonotype is medium-sized. This chain links TRBV9 with TRBJ1-6, with D perhaps TRBD1 (5 bases). With 4 bases removed from V and 2 bases from J, the gap between germline ends came to 13 bases. Germline values: CDR1 SGDLS, CDR2 YYNGEE. The CDR3 runs to 16 residues. The CDR3 sequence: CASSLTVDPYNSPLHF. Written as DNA, the CDR3 is TGTGCCAGCAGCTTGACAGTTGACCCCTATAATTCACCCCTCCACTTT.

This chain links TRBV12-3 or TRBV12-4 with TRBJ1-1, with D unclear. The V end was cut by 6 bases, the J end by 3 bases, with 11 bases between. The CDR3 is 13 residues long. CDR3 in DNA: TGTGCCAGCAGCAGAGACGTAGACACTGAAGCTTTCTTT. Protein sequence: CASSRDVDTEAFF.

Comments on this clonotype: A read error is likely, as this CDR3 ends without the conserved phenylalanine or tryptophan. No DNA is shown, since the ends of the CDR3 on it are uncertain; the CDR3 is the one TCRdb lists. The genes are TRBV5-1 and TRBJ2-3; TRBD2 reflects the table's D call only, with no check against the DNA. Per germline, CDR1 SGHRS and CDR2 YFSETQ. The CDR3 length is 17 residues, termini included. The chain's CDR3 is CASSAGTSGRYEQYFGP.

This clonotype is categorized as medium-sized (0.01 to 0.1%). The CDR3 nucleotides read TGCGCCAGCAGCTTGGCTCCGGGCTACGAGCAGTACTTC. Its protein product is CASSLAPGYEQYF. The chain is built from TRBV5-1 and TRBJ2-7; D gene ambiguous. Germline V CDR1 and CDR2: SGHRS, YFSETQ. The CDR3 sequence is 13 residues long. V lost 0 bases, J lost 3 bases, and 7 bases lay in between.

This clonotype is termed medium-sized. The V gene is TRBV5-1, the J gene TRBJ1-6; no clear D gene. This CDR3 spans 13 amino acids. Germline assignment: CDR1 SGHRS and CDR2 YFSETQ. Trimming pared 4 bases from V and 10 bases from J, leaving 12 bases between. The CDR3 loop reads CASSPGSVSPLHF. CDR3 nucleotides: TGCGCCAGCAGCCCGGGATCGGTGTCACCCCTCCACTTT.

J is TRBJ2-7 and V is TRBV15, with D possibly being TRBD1 or TRBD2 (5 bases each). There are 19 residues in the CDR3. CDR1 and CDR2 from the germline V gene are LNHNV and YYDKDF (reference sequence). Trimming removed 4 bases from V and 3 bases from J, with 28 bases in between. CDR3 sequence (DNA): TGTGCCACCAGCACAACCCGGGACGAAGGAGGTTCTTTGCTCTACGAGCAGTACTTC. Translation: CATSTTRDEGGSLLYEQYF.

This clonotype has at least ten counts. The chain carries TRBV3-1 and TRBJ2-2; D remains ambiguous. This CDR3 is 15 amino acids long. Trimming stripped 5 bases from V and 4 bases from J, with 14 bases between. CDR1 is LGHDT, CDR2 YNNKEL, per germline (reference sequence). CDR3 sequence reads: CASSADITGTGELFF. CDR3 bases: TGTGCCAGCAGCGCGGATATTACGGGCACCGGGGAGCTGTTTTTT. Supplemented by reference TRBV3-1 and TRBJ2-2, the full variable domain reads DTAVSQTPKYLVTQMGNDKSIKCEQNLGHDTMYWYKQDSKKFLKIMFSYNNKELIINETVPNRFSPKSPDKAHLNLHINSLELGDSAVYFCASSADITGTGELFFGEGSRLTVL.

The chain employs TRBV20-1 and TRBJ2-7; either TRBD1 or TRBD2 may fit D (5 bases each). Germline V gene data show CDR1 as DFQATT and CDR2 as SNEGSKA (reference sequence). Trimming left V 3 bases short and J 1 base short, with 22 bases between. This CDR3 has 17 amino acids. CDR3 amino acids: CSASGEKGESDSYEQYF. CDR3 in DNA: TGCAGTGCTAGCGGGGAAAAAGGGGAGTCCGATTCCTACGAGCAGTACTTC.